The rows below give T cell receptor beta chains drawn from one sample of a study of T-cell reconstitution after alpha-beta-depleted transplantation in children. TCRdb ran MiXCR on the PCR reads and lists one entry per CDR3 protein. The sample comprises 200,000 to 300,000 distinct CDR3 sequences, roughly 7.7% of which are singletons, and 6.3% rests with the top ten. The sequencing used PBMCs, mostly from graft donor cells, collected 180 days after TCRalphabeta/CD19-depleted stem cell transplant. The source of these receptors is a male patient between 5 and 17 years old who had a stem cell transplant for acute lymphoblastic leukemia, so the T cells may come from the graft donor. Each CDR3 is given with its conserved first and last residue. D genes are given only for firm matches. A clone size is listed for some rows: how often the clone was seen (once, few, many), or a class if it is expanded.

size	V	D	J	CDR3	DNA
many	TRBV6-1	TRBD1	TRBJ2-1	CASSDGRGLFNEQFF	TGTGCCAGCAGTGACGGCAGGGGGCTCTTTAATGAGCAGTTCTTC
many	TRBV3-1	TRBD1	TRBJ1-5	CASSQGTGISRSQPQHF	TGTGCCAGCAGCCAAGGGACAGGAATAAGCAGGAGTCAGCCCCAGCATTTT
many	TRBV7-2	TRBD2	TRBJ2-2	CASSAGLVKGELFF	TGTGCCAGCAGCGCCGGACTAGTTAAGGGGGAGCTGTTTTTT
many	TRBV27	TRBD1	TRBJ2-5	CASSRNGQGATQYF	TGTGCCAGCAGCCGAAACGGGCAGGGGGCGACCCAGTACTTC
few	TRBV20-1	TRBD1	TRBJ1-2	CSARAGQGLYYGYTF	TGCAGTGCTAGGGCCGGACAGGGCCTTTACTATGGCTACACCTTC
many	TRBV4-1	TRBD1	TRBJ2-7	CASSQERGTGATYEQYF	TGCGCCAGCAGCCAAGAGCGGGGGACAGGGGCAACCTACGAGCAGTACTTC
many	TRBV29-1	TRBD1	TRBJ2-7	CSVGGQVYEQYF	TGCAGCGTTGGGGGACAGGTCTACGAGCAGTACTTC
medium-sized	TRBV7-2	TRBD1	TRBJ1-1	CASSSPGQGSGRTEAFF	TGTGCCAGCAGCTCCCCGGGACAGGGGTCGGGGCGGACTGAAGCTTTCTTT
many	TRBV12-3/TRBV12-4	NA	TRBJ2-3	CASSLRRSGDTQYF	TGTGCCAGCAGTTTAAGGCGGAGTGGAGATACGCAGTATTTT
many	TRBV10-3	NA	TRBJ2-6	CAISESDLPSGANVLTF	TGTGCCATCAGTGAGTCCGATCTACCCTCTGGGGCCAACGTCCTGACTTTC
many	TRBV19	NA	TRBJ2-7	CASSIRGSSYEQYF	TGTGCCAGTAGTATAAGGGGCAGTTCCTACGAGCAGTACTTC
many	TRBV7-6	TRBD2	TRBJ2-1	CASSLAAGGPAYNEQFF	TGTGCCAGCAGCTTAGCTGCGGGAGGGCCGGCTTACAATGAGCAGTTCTTC
NA	TRBV28	TRBD1	TRBJ1-5	CAGSRLTGGNQPQHF	TGTGCCGGCAGTCGCCTGACAGGGGGTAATCAGCCCCAGCATTTT
many	TRBV12-3/TRBV12-4	NA	TRBJ2-7	CASSFPAGQGKQYF	TGTGCCAGCAGTTTCCCTGCAGGCCAAGGCAAGCAGTACTTC
many	TRBV10-3	TRBD2	TRBJ2-7	CAISGQTSGGGSYEQYF	TGTGCCATCAGTGGTCAGACTAGCGGGGGTGGCTCCTACGAGCAGTACTTC
many	TRBV20-1	TRBD2	TRBJ2-3	CSFPGTSWGRDTQYF	TGCAGTTTTCCCGGGACTAGTTGGGGTAGAGATACGCAGTATTTT
many	TRBV7-6	NA	TRBJ2-4	CATSPLTRNIQYF	TGTGCCACCAGTCCCTTAACCAGGAACATTCAGTACTTC
many	TRBV3-1	TRBD2	TRBJ2-1	CASSRLSGTVYNEQFF	TGTGCCAGCAGTCGACTTAGCGGGACCGTCTACAATGAGCAGTTCTTC
few	TRBV7-8	TRBD2	TRBJ2-1	CASSLWLAGNNEQFF	TGTGCCAGCAGCTTATGGCTAGCGGGCAATAATGAGCAGTTCTTC
NA	TRBV20-1	TRBD1	TRBJ2-7	CSASDRDRVYEQYF	TGCAGTGCTAGTGACCGGGACAGGGTTTACGAGCAGTACTTC
few	TRBV24-1	NA	TRBJ1-1	CATSGLNTEAFF	TGTGCCACCAGCGGATTGAACACTGAAGCTTTCTTT
NA	TRBV4-1	NA	TRBJ2-4	CASSQDITRGTKNIQYF	TGCGCCAGCAGCCAAGATATAACAAGGGGGACCAAAAACATTCAGTACTTC
many	TRBV9	NA	TRBJ2-1	CASSSSPFGRHHEQFF	TGTGCCAGCAGCTCCTCCCCGTTTGGCAGGCACCATGAGCAGTTCTTC
many	TRBV7-2	NA	TRBJ2-3	CASSPRASGTDTQYF	TGTGCCAGCAGCCCTCGGGCTAGCGGCACAGATACGCAGTATTTT
many	TRBV4-1	TRBD1	TRBJ1-1	CASSQDLAGGISEAFF	TGCGCCAGCAGCCAAGATCTCGCAGGGGGCATATCTGAAGCTTTCTTT
NA	TRBV18	NA	TRBJ1-6	CASSPQAWDSPLHF	TGTGCCAGCTCACCCCAGGCCTGGGATTCACCCCTCCACTTT
many	TRBV5-5	NA	TRBJ2-2	CASGVAGYNTGELFF	TGTGCCAGCGGGGTGGCGGGATATAACACCGGGGAGCTGTTTTTT
many	TRBV5-6	TRBD2	TRBJ2-7	CASSLRGLAAYEQYF	TGTGCCAGCAGCTTAAGGGGACTAGCGGCCTACGAGCAGTACTTC
many	TRBV12-3/TRBV12-4	NA	TRBJ1-4	CASTLGRQREKLFF	TGTGCCAGCACCCTTGGGCGACAGAGGGAAAAACTGTTTTTT
many	TRBV12-3/TRBV12-4	TRBD1	TRBJ2-2	CASSLKGARGELFF	TGTGCCAGCAGTTTGAAGGGGGCACGTGGGGAGCTGTTTTTT
NA	TRBV2	TRBD1	TRBJ2-2	CASGTGGWTGELFF	TGTGCCAGCGGAACAGGGGGGTGGACCGGGGAGCTGTTTTTT
many	TRBV21-1	NA	TRBJ2-5	CASSTLRDETQYF	TGTGCCAGCAGCACCCTCAGGGACGAGACCCAGTACTTC
many	TRBV29-1	TRBD1	TRBJ2-1	CSVTGTGLYNEQFF	TGCAGCGTTACCGGGACAGGCCTGTACAATGAGCAGTTCTTC
many	TRBV7-6	TRBD1	TRBJ2-7	CASSPETGYAYEQYF	TGTGCCAGCAGCCCCGAGACAGGGTACGCCTACGAGCAGTACTTC
many	TRBV28	NA	TRBJ2-3	CASSTGVSTQYF	TGTGCCAGCAGTACGGGGGTTAGTACGCAGTATTTT
many	TRBV29-1	NA	TRBJ2-2	CSVAGFGGELFF	TGCAGCGTTGCAGGGTTTGGCGGGGAGCTGTTTTTT